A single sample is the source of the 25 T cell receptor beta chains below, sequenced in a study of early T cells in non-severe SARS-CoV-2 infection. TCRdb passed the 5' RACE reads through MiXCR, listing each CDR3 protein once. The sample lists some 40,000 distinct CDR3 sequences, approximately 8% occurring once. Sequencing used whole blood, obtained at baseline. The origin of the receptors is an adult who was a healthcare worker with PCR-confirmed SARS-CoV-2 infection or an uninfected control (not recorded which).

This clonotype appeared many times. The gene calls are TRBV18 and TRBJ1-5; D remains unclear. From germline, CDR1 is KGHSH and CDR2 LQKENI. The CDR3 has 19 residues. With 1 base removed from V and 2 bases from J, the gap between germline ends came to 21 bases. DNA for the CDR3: TGTGCCAGCTCACCACGGGGTTCCCAGGACGGCCCGCGCAATCAGCCCCAGCATTTT. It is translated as CASSPRGSQDGPRNQPQHF. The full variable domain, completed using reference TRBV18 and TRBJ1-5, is NAGVMQNPRHLVRRRGQEARLRCSPMKGHSHVYWYRQLPEEGLKFMVYLQKENIIDESGMPKERFSAEFPKEGPSILRIQQVVRGDSAAYFCASSPRGSQDGPRNQPQHFGDGTRLSIL.

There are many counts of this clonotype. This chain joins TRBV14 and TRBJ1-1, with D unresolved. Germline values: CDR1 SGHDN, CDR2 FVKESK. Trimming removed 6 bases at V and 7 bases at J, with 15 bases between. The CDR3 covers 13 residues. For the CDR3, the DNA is TGTGCCAGCAGTAAGGCGGGCGGCCTTGAAGCTTTCTTT. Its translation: CASSKAGGLEAFF.

The CDR3 loop reads CASSTGQGASYEQYF. CDR3 nucleotide sequence: TGTGCCAGCAGCACCGGACAGGGGGCCTCCTACGAGCAGTACTTC. The chain recombines TRBV9 with TRBJ2-7; 11 bases are shared with TRBD1. Germline V gene lookup returns CDR1 SGDLS and CDR2 YYNGEE. V dropped 4 bases and J dropped 0; count of bases not matched to a gene: 3. CDR3 length equals 15 residues.

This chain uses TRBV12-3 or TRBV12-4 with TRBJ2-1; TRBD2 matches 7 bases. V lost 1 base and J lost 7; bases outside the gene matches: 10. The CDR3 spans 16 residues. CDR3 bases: TGTGCCAGCAGTTTAGGGGAGGGTTGGAGTAAGAATGAGCAGTTCTTC. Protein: CASSLGEGWSKNEQFF.

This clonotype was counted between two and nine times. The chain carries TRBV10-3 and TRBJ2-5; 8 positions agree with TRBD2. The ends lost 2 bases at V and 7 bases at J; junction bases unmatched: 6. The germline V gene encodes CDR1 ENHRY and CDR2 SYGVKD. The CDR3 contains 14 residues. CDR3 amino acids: CAISEQAGEGTQYF. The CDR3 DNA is TGTGCCATCAGTGAGCAAGCGGGGGAGGGGACCCAGTACTTC.

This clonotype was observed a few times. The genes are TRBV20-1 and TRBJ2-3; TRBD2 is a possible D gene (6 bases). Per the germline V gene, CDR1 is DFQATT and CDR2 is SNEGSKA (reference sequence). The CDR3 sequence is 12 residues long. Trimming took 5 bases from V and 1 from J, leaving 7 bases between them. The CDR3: CSAGGGTDTQYF. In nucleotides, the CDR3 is TGCAGTGCTGGAGGGGGCACAGATACGCAGTATTTT.

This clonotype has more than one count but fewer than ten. CDR3 sequence reads: CASGDRGITDTQYF. The CDR3 DNA reads as TGTGCCAGCGGGGACAGGGGAATCACAGATACGCAGTATTTT. The V gene is TRBV12-3 or TRBV12-4, the J gene TRBJ2-3, with 10 bases aligning to TRBD1. The CDR3 runs to 14 residues. The trim removed 8 bases at V and 2 bases at J, leaving 4 bases unmatched.

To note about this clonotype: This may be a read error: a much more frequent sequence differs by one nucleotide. CDR3 sequence: CASSFGMTGEQFF. In DNA, the CDR3 is TGTGCCAGCAGTTTTGGAATGACTGGTGAGCAGTTCTTC. V usage is TRBV27 and J usage is TRBJ2-1; no firm D call. Germline V gene sequence: CDR1 MNHEY, CDR2 SMNVEV (reference sequence). Trimming cost V 3 bases and J 9 bases, with 12 bases left between them. CDR3 length: 13 residues.

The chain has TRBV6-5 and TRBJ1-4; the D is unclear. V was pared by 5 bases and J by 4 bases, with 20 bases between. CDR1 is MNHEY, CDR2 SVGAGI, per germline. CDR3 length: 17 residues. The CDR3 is CASSRSPLLAVNEKLFF. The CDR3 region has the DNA TGTGCCAGCAGTCGAAGCCCTCTCTTGGCTGTTAATGAAAAACTGTTTTTT.

The CDR3 nucleotides are TGCGCCAGCAGCTTGGAGGGGGGGCCGGTAGATACGCAGTATTTT. Protein: CASSLEGGPVDTQYF. The chain has TRBV5-1 and TRBJ2-3, with D possibly matching TRBD2 (7 bases). The CDR3 sequence is 15 residues long. Germline CDR1 is SGHRS and CDR2 is YFSETQ. The V gene lost 0 bases and the J gene lost 5 bases, with 13 bases spanning the gap.

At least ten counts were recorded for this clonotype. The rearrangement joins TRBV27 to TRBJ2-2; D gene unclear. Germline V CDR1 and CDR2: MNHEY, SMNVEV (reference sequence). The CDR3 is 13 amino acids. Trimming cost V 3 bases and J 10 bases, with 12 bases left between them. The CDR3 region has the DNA TGTGCCAGCAGTTTGGGCGCCCCGCCGGAGCTGTTTTTT. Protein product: CASSLGAPPELFF.

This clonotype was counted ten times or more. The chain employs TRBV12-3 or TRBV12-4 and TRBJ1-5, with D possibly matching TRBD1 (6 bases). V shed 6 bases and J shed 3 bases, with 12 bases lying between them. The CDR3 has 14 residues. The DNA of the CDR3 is TGTGCCAGCAGAAACGGACAGTACAATCAGCCCCAGCATTTT. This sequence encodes CASRNGQYNQPQHF.

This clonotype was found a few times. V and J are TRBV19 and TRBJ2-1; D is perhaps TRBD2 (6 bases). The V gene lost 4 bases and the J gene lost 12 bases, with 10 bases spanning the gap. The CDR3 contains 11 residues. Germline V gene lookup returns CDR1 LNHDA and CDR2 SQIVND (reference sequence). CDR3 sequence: CASSTGLRQFF. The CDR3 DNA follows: TGTGCCAGTAGTACGGGACTTCGGCAGTTCTTC.

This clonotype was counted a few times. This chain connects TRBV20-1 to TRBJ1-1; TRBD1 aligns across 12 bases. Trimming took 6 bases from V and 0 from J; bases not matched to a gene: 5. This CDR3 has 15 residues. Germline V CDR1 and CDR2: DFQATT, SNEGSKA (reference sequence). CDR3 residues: CSAGQGAAVNTEAFF. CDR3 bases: TGCAGTGCGGGACAGGGGGCGGCGGTGAACACTGAAGCTTTCTTT.

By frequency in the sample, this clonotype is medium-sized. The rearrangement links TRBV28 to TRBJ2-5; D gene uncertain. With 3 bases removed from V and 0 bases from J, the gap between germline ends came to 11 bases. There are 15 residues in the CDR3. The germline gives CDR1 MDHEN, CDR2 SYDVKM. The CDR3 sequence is CASSFWTDHQETQYF. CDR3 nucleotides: TGTGCCAGCAGTTTTTGGACGGACCACCAAGAGACCCAGTACTTC.

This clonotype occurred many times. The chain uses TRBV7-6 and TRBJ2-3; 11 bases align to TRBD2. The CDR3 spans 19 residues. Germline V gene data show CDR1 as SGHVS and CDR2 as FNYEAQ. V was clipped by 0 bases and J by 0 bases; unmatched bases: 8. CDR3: CASSLAQLAGGSSTDTQYF. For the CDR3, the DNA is TGTGCCAGCAGCTTAGCGCAGCTAGCGGGGGGCTCTAGCACAGATACGCAGTATTTT.

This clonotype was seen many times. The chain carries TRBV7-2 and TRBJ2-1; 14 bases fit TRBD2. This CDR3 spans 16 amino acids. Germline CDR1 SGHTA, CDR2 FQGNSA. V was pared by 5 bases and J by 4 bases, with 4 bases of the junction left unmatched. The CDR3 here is CASSQRTSGGYNEQFF. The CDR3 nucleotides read TGTGCCAGCAGCCAAAGGACTAGCGGGGGGTACAATGAGCAGTTCTTC.

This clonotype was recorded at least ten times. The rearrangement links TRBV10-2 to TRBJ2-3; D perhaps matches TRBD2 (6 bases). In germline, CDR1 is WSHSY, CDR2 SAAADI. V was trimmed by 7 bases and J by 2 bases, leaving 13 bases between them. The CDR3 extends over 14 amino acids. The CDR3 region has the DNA TGCGCCAGCACAGGGACTCAACTCACAGATACGCAGTATTTT. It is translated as CASTGTQLTDTQYF.

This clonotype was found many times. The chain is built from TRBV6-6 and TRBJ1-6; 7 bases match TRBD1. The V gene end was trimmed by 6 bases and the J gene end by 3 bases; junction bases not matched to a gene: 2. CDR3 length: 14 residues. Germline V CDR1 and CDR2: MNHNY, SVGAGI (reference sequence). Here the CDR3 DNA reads TGTGCCAGCAGCGGGGACAGCTATAATTCACCCCTCCACTTT. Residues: CASSGDSYNSPLHF.

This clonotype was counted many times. As DNA, the CDR3 is TGTGCCAGCAGCTGGGGGACCAAAACGGAAGAAAAACTGTTTTTT. Translating it yields CASSWGTKTEEKLFF. The rearrangement joins TRBV7-9 to TRBJ1-4; a weak D match, TRBD1 (5 bases). CDR1 and CDR2 (germline): SEHNR, FQNEAQ (reference sequence). Trimming stripped 4 bases from V and 8 bases from J, with 17 bases between. CDR3 size: 15 residues.

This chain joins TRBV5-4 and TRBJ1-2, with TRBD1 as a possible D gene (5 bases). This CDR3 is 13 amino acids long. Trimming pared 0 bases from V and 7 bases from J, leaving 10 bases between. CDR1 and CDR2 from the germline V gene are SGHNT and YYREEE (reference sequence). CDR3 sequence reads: CASSLDDRTGYTF. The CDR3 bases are TGTGCCAGCAGCTTGGATGACAGAACTGGCTACACCTTC.

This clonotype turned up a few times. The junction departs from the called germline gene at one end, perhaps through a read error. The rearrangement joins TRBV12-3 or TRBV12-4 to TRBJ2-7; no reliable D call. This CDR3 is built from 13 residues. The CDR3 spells CASSLEPWTNRNF. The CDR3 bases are TGTGCCAGCAGTTTAGAGCCTTGGACGAACAGAAACTTC.

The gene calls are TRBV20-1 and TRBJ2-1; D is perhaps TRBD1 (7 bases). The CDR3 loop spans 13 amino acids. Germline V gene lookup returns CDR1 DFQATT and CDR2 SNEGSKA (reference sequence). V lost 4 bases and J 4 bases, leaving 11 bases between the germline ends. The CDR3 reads CSATGGLYNEQFF. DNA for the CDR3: TGCAGTGCTACAGGGGGGTTGTACAATGAGCAGTTCTTC.

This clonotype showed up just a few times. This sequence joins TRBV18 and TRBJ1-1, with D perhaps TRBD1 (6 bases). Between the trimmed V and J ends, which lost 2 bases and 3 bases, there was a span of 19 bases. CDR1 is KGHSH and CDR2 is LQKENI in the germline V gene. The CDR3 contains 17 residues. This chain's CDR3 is CASSPRVTGTSDTEAFF. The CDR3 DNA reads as TGTGCCAGCTCACCAAGAGTGACAGGAACCTCGGACACTGAAGCTTTCTTT.

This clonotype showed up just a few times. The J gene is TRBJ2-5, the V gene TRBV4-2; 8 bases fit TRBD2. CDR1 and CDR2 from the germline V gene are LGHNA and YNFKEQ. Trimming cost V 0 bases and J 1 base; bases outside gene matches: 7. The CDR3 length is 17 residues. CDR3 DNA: TGTGCCAGCAGCCAAGATTGGAGCGGGGGAGGCCAAGAGACCCAGTACTTC. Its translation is CASSQDWSGGGQETQYF.